Sequencing of this T cell receptor (beta chain) was carried out in a study of T cells and Merkel cell carcinoma outcomes. Findings and limits, study-wide: Merkel cell carcinoma outcomes were reportedly predicted by repertoire and T-cell density.

Regarding this clone: As yet, its antigen is unknown.

The CDR3 is made up of 13 amino acids. Per the germline V gene, CDR1 is SEHNR and CDR2 is FQNEAQ (reference sequence). With 4 bases removed from V and 1 base from J, the gap between germline ends came to 7 bases. Using immunoSEQ multiplex PCR, the repertoire was profiled, and TCRdb retains in-frame clones only, with some absent. The sample shows over 10,000 clones, just under 97% of them seen only once. The sequence derives from a human donor with Merkel cell carcinoma. Source material: tumor tissue from Merkel cell carcinoma. The chain couples TRBV7-9 to TRBJ1-1; D is unresolved. CDR3 nucleotide sequence: TGTGCCAGCAGCTATGACCCGAACACTGAAGCTTTCTTT. As protein: CASSYDPNTEAFF.